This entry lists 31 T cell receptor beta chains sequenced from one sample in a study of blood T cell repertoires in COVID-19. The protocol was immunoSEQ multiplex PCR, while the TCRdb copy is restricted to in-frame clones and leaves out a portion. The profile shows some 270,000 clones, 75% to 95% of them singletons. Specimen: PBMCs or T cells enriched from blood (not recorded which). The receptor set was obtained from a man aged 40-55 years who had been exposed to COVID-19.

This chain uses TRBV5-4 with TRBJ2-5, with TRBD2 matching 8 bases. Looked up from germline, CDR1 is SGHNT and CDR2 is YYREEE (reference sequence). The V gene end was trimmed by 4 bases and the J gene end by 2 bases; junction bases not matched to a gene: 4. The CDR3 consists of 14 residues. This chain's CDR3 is CASSLSGVQETQYF. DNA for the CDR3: TGTGCCAGCAGCCTTAGCGGGGTTCAAGAGACCCAGTACTTC. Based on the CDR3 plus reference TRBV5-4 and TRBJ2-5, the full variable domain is ETGVTQSPTHLIKTRGQQVTLRCSSQSGHNTVSWYQQALGQGPQFIFQYYREEENGRGNFPPRFSGLQFPNYSSELNVNALELDDSALYLCASSLSGVQETQYFGPGTRLLVL.

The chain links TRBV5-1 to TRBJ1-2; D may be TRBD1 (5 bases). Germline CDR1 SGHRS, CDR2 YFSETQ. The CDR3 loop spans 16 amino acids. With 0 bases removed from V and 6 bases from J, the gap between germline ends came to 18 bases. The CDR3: CASSLESAGREDGYTF. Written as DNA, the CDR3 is TGCGCCAGCAGCTTGGAGTCGGCAGGGCGGGAGGATGGCTACACCTTC.

CDR3 region: CASSLASYNEQFF. CDR3 nucleotides: TGTGCCAGCAGCTTAGCCAGCTACAATGAGCAGTTCTTC. This chain joins TRBV7-9 and TRBJ2-1; D ambiguous. Germline V gene lookup returns CDR1 SEHNR and CDR2 FQNEAQ (reference sequence). V was cut by 0 bases and J by 3 bases, with 3 bases left in between. This CDR3 spans 13 amino acids.

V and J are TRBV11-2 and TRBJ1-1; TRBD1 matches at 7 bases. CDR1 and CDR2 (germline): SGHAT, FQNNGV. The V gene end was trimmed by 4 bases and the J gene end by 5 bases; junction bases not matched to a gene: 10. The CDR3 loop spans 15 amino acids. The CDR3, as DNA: TGTGCCAGCAGCTCCAGAGCAGGGGGTGGAACTGAAGCTTTCTTT. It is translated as CASSSRAGGGTEAFF.

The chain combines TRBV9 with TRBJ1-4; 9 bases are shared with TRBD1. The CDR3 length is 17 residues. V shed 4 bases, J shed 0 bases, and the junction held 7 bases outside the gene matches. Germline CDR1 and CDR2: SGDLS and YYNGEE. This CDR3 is CASSSRTGDATNEKLFF. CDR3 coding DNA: TGTGCCAGCAGCTCCCGGACAGGGGATGCAACTAATGAAAAACTGTTTTTT.

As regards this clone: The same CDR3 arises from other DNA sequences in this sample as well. CDR3 loop: CASSQDPGNTEAFF. The CDR3, as DNA: TGTGCCAGCAGCCAAGATCCAGGGAACACTGAAGCTTTCTTT. V is TRBV3-1 (or the pseudogene TRBV3-2) and J is TRBJ1-1; D is unresolved. The CDR3 sequence is 14 residues long. Germline values: CDR1 LGHDT, CDR2 YNNKEL (reference sequence). V was trimmed by 0 bases and J by 1 base, leaving 6 bases between them.

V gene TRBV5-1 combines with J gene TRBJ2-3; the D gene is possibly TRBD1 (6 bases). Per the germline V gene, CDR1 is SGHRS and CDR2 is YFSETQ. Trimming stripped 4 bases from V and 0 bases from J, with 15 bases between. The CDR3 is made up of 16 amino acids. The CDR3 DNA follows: TGCGCCAGCAGCCTTCCAACAGGGTTGAGCACAGATACGCAGTATTTT. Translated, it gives CASSLPTGLSTDTQYF. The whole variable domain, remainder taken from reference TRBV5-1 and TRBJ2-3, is KAGVTQTPRYLIKTRGQQVTLSCSPISGHRSVSWYQQTPGQGLQFLFEYFSETQRNKGNFPGRFSGRQFSNSRSEMNVSTLELGDSALYLCASSLPTGLSTDTQYFGPGTRLTVL.

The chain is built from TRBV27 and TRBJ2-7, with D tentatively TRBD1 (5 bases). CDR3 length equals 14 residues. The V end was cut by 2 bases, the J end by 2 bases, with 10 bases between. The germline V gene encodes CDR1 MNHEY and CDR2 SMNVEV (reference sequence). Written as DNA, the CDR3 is TGTGCCAGCAGTTTAGGAGCAGGGACCTACGAGCAGTACTTC. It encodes CASSLGAGTYEQYF.

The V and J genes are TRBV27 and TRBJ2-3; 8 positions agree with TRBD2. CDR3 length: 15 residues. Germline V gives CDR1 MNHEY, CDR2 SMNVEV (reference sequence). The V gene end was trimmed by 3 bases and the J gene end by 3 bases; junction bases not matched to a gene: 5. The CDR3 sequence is CASSFVSGGTDTQYF. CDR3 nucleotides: TGTGCCAGCAGTTTTGTTTCGGGGGGGACAGATACGCAGTATTTT.

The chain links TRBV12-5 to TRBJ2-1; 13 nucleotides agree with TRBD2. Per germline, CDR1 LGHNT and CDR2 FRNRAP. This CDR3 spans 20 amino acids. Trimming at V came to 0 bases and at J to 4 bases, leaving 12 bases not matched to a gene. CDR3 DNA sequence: TGTGCTAGTGGTTTGGTACGGTTTATAACTAGCGGGAGGGCTTACAATGAGCAGTTCTTC. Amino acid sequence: CASGLVRFITSGRAYNEQFF.

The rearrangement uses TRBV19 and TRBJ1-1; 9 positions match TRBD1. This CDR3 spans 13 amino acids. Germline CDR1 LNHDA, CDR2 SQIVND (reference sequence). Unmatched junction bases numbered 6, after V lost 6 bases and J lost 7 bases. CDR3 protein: CASSLQGAVEAFF. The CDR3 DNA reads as TGTGCCAGTAGCCTACAGGGGGCGGTTGAAGCTTTCTTT. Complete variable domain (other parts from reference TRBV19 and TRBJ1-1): DGGITQSPKYLFRKEGQNVTLSCEQNLNHDAMYWYRQDPGQGLRLIYYSQIVNDFQKGDIAEGYSVSREKKESFPLTVTSAQKNPTAFYLCASSLQGAVEAFFGQGTRLTVV.

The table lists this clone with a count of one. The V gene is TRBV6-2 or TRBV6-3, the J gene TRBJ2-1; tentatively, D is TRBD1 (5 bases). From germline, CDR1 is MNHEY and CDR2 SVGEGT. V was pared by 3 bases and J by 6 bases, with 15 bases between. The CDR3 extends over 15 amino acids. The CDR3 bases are TGTGCCAGCAGTTATTGGAAGAACAGGTCCAATGAGCAGTTCTTC. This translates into CASSYWKNRSNEQFF.

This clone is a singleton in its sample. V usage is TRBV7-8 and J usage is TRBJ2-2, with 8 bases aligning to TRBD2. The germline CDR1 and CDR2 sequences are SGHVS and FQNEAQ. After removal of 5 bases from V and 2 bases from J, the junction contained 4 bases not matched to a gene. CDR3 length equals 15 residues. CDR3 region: CASSRRTSNTGELFF. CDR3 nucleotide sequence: TGTGCCAGCAGCAGAAGGACTAGCAACACCGGGGAGCTGTTTTTT.

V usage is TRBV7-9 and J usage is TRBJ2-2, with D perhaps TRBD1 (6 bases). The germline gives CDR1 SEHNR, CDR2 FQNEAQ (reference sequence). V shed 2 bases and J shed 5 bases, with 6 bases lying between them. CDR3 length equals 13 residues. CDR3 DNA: TGTGCCAGCAGCTTAAGGGGGACCGGGGAGCTGTTTTTT. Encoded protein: CASSLRGTGELFF.

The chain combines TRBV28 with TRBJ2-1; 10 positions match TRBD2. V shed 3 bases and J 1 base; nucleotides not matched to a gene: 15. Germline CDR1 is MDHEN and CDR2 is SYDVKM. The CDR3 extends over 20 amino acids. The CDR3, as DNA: TGTGCCAGCAGTTTCCCCCCCCTAGCGGGAGAGGGTTTGTCCTACAATGAGCAGTTCTTC. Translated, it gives CASSFPPLAGEGLSYNEQFF.

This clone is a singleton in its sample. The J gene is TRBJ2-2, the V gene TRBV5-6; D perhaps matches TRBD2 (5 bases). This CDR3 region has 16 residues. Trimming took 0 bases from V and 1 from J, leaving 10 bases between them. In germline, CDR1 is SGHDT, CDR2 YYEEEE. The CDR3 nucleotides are TGTGCCAGCAGCTTGGAGGTAGCGCGGAACACCGGGGAGCTGTTTTTT. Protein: CASSLEVARNTGELFF.

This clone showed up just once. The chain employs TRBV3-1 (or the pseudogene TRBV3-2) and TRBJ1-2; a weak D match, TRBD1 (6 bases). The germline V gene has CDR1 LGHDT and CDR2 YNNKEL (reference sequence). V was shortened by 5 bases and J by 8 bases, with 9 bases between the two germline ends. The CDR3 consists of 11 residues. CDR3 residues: CASSAGVGYTF. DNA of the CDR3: TGTGCCAGCAGCGCAGGGGTCGGCTACACCTTC.

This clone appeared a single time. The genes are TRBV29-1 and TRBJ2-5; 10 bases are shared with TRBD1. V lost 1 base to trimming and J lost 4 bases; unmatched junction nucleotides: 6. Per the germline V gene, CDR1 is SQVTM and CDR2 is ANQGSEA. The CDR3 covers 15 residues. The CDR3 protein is CSVEGDRGRRETQYF. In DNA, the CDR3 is TGCAGCGTTGAAGGGGACAGGGGACGTCGAGAGACCCAGTACTTC. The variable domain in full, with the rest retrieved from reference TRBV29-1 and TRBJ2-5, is SAVISQKPSRDICQRGTSLTIQCQVDSQVTMMFWYRQQPGQSLTLIATANQGSEATYESGFVIDKFPISRPNLTFSTLTVSNMSPEDSSIYLCSVEGDRGRRETQYFGPGTRLLVL.

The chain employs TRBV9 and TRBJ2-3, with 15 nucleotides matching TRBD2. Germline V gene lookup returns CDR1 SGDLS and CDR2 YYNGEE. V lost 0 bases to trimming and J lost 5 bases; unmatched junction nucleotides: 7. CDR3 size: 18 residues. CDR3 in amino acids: CASSVGRQGLAGGDTQYF. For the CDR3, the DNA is TGTGCCAGCAGCGTAGGTCGTCAGGGACTAGCGGGAGGAGATACGCAGTATTTT.

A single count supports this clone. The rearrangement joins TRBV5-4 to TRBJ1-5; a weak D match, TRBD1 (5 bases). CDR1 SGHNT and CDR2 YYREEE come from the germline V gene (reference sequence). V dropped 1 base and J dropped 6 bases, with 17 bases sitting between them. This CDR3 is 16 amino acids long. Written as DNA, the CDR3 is TGTGCCAGCAGCTTGAACGGCGGGGTCGGGGGTCAGCCCCAGCATTTT. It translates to CASSLNGGVGGQPQHF.

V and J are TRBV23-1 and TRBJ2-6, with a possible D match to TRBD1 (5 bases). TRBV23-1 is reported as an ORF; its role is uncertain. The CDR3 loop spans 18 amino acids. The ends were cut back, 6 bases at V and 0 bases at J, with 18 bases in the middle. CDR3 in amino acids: CASSWTQQKGSGANVLTF. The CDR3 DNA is TGCGCCAGCAGCTGGACACAACAAAAAGGCTCTGGGGCCAACGTCCTGACTTTC.

CDR3 loop: CASSPPGGNQPQHF. Written as DNA, the CDR3 is TGTGCCAGCAGTCCCCCGGGAGGCAATCAGCCCCAGCATTTT. The chain has TRBV6-6 and TRBJ1-5; D remains ambiguous. Looked up from germline, CDR1 is MNHNY and CDR2 is SVGAGI (reference sequence). V shed 5 bases and J shed 2 bases, with 10 bases lying between them. CDR3 length equals 14 residues.

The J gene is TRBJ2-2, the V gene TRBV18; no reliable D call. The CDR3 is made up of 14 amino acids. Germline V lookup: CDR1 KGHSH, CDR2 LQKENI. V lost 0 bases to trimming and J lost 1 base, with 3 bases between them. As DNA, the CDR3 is TGTGCCAGCTCACCACCCGTGAACACCGGGGAGCTGTTTTTT. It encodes CASSPPVNTGELFF. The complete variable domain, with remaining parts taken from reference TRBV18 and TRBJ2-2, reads NAGVMQNPRHLVRRRGQEARLRCSPMKGHSHVYWYRQLPEEGLKFMVYLQKENIIDESGMPKERFSAEFPKEGPSILRIQQVVRGDSAAYFCASSPPVNTGELFFGEGSRLTVL.

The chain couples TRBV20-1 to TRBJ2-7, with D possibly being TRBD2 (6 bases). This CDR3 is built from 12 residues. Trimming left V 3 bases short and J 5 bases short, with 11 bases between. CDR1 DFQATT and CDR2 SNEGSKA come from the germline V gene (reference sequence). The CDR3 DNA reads TGCAGTGCTAGTCGGGGGAACCACGAGCAGTACTTC. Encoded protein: CSASRGNHEQYF.

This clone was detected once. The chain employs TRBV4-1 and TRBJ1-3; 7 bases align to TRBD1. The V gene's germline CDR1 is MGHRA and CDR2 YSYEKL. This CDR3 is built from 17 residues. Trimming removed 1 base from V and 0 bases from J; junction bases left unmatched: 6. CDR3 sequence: CASSQVSRTGSGNTIYF. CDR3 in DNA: TGCGCCAGCAGCCAAGTGTCGCGGACAGGCTCTGGAAACACCATATATTTT.

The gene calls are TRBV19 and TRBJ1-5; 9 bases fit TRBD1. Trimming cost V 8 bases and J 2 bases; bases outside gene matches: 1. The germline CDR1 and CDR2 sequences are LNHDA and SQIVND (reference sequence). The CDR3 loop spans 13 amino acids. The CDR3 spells CASRTGGNQPQHF. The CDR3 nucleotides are TGTGCCAGTCGGACAGGGGGCAATCAGCCCCAGCATTTT.

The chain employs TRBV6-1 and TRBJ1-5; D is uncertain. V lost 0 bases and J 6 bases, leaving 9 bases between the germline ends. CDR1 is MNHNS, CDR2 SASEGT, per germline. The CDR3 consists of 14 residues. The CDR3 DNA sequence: TGTGCCAGCAGTGAAGCGCGGATTAGTCAGCCCCAGCATTTT. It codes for CASSEARISQPQHF.

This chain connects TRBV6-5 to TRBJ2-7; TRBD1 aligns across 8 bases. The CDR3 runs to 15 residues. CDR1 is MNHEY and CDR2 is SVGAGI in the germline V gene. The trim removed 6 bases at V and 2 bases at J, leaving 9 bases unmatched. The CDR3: CASSNRGTDAYEQYF. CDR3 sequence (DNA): TGTGCCAGCAGCAACAGGGGGACAGACGCCTACGAGCAGTACTTC.

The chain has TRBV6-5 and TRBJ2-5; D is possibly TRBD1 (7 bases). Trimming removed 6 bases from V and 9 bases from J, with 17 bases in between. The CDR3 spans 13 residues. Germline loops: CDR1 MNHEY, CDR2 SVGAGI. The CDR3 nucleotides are TGTGCCAGCAGGGAGCTTTCCAGGGGGGCCCAGTACTTC. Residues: CASRELSRGAQYF.

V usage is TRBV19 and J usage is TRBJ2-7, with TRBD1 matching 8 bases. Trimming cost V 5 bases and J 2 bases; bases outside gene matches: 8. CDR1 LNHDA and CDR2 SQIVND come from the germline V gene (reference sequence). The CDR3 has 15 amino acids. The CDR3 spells CASSARTGRPYEQYF. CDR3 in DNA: TGTGCCAGTAGTGCCCGGACAGGGAGACCCTACGAGCAGTACTTC.

The CDR3 DNA reads as TGCGCCAGCAGCCTGGGGACACTTAACACTGAAGCTTTCTTT. This sequence encodes CASSLGTLNTEAFF. The genes are TRBV5-1 and TRBJ1-1, with a possible D match to TRBD1 (6 bases). Germline V gene lookup returns CDR1 SGHRS and CDR2 YFSETQ. This CDR3 spans 14 amino acids. V lost 4 bases and J 2 bases, leaving 12 bases between the germline ends. Together with reference TRBV5-1 and TRBJ1-1, the CDR3 gives the full variable domain: KAGVTQTPRYLIKTRGQQVTLSCSPISGHRSVSWYQQTPGQGLQFLFEYFSETQRNKGNFPGRFSGRQFSNSRSEMNVSTLELGDSALYLCASSLGTLNTEAFFGQGTRLTVV.